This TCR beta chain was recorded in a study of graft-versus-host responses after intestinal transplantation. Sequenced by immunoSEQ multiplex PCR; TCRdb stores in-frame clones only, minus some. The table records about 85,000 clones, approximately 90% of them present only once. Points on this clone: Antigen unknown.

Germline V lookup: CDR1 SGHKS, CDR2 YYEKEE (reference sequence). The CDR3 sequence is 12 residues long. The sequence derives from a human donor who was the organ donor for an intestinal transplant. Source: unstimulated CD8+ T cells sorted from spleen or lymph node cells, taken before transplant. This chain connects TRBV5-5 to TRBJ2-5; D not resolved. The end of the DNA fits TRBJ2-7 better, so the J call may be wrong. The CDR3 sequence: CASSWGRLEQYF. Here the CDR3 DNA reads TGTGCCAGCAGCTGGGGTCGTCTCGAGCAGTACTTC.